This entry lists 26 T cell receptor beta chains sequenced from one sample in a study of molecular identifiers for immune sequencing clone quantification. MiXCR, applied by TCRdb to the PCR reads, yields one record per CDR3 protein. The table has tens of thousands of distinct CDR3 sequences, approximately 18% seen once; the top ten hold approximately 1.5%. The sequencing sample was made of naive CD8+ T cells from blood, with Jurkat cell RNA spiked in. Subset here: FACS-sorted CD8+CD4-CCR7+CD45RA+ naive T cells. The receptor source for this set is a human donor in good health. Some libraries in this study had Jurkat cell RNA spiked in.

The gene calls are TRBV29-1 and TRBJ2-7; D unclear. V lost 3 bases and J lost 1, with 16 bases in between. Per germline, CDR1 SQVTM and CDR2 ANQGSEA. The CDR3 is 15 amino acids. The CDR3 loop reads CSVDSGQDGSYEQYF. CDR3 in DNA: TGCAGCGTTGATTCTGGCCAGGACGGTTCCTACGAGCAGTACTTC.

This clonotype was counted many times. The chain employs TRBV19 and TRBJ2-2; D perhaps matches TRBD1 (6 bases). Germline CDR1 reads LNHDA; CDR2 reads SQIVND (reference sequence). Deletions cut 8 bases from V and 1 base from J, with 8 bases between. There are 13 residues in the CDR3. The CDR3 DNA reads as TGTGCCAGTTCGGACAGGAACACCGGGGAGCTGTTTTTT. It yields the protein CASSDRNTGELFF.

Many counts were recorded for this clonotype. This chain uses TRBV7-6 with TRBJ1-6; perhaps TRBD1 as D (6 bases). CDR3 length equals 15 residues. Germline V CDR1 and CDR2: SGHVS, FNYEAQ. Trimming removed 7 bases from V and 8 bases from J, with 18 bases in between. CDR3 in DNA: TGTGCCAGCACCGAGGATGGGGGGCCTTATTCACCCCTCCACTTT. Its translation: CASTEDGGPYSPLHF.

This clonotype came up many times. This chain joins TRBV10-3 and TRBJ2-3; D may correspond to TRBD1 or TRBD2 (5 bases each). The V end was cut by 11 bases, the J end by 1 base, with 16 bases between. This CDR3 has 14 amino acids. Germline lookup yields CDR1 ENHRY and CDR2 SYGVKD. The CDR3 here is CAAGTADRTDTQYF. In nucleotides, the CDR3 is TGTGCCGCCGGGACGGCGGATCGCACAGATACGCAGTATTTT.

The table lists this clonotype with a count of one. It may be a read error: a sequence one base away is much more abundant. The rearrangement joins TRBV29-1 to TRBJ2-1; 9 nucleotides agree with TRBD1. Germline V gene lookup returns CDR1 SQVTM and CDR2 ANQGSEA. V was clipped by 6 bases and J by 10 bases; unmatched bases: 13. The CDR3 spans 14 residues. The CDR3 protein is CSVGGDRAPAEQFF. CDR3 DNA: TGCAGCGTGGGGGGGGACAGGGCTCCCGCCGAGCAGTTCTTC.

This clonotype has more than one count but fewer than ten. The chain links TRBV3-1 to TRBJ2-7; maybe TRBD1 (5 bases). V was trimmed by 3 bases and J by 10 bases, leaving 16 bases between them. This CDR3 has 13 residues. Germline V gene sequence: CDR1 LGHDT, CDR2 YNNKEL (reference sequence). In DNA form, the CDR3 reads TGTGCCAGCAGCCACCAACGGGCAGGGCCCCAGTACTTC. Encoded protein: CASSHQRAGPQYF.

This clonotype was detected many times. This chain links TRBV13 with TRBJ2-3, with no clear D. CDR3 size: 13 residues. The ends were cut back, 6 bases at V and 0 bases at J, with 7 bases in the middle. Germline-derived CDR1 and CDR2 are PRHDT and FYEKMQ (reference sequence). DNA of the CDR3: TGTGCCAGCAGTCCGGGCAGCACAGATACGCAGTATTTT. As protein: CASSPGSTDTQYF.

Regarding this clonotype: A read error may be the cause here, since a much bigger clone is one base away. The chain links TRBV6-6 to TRBJ1-2; D gene uncertain. This CDR3 contains 12 residues. Germline loops: CDR1 MNHNY, CDR2 SVGAGI (reference sequence). Trimming took off 6 bases at V and 4 bases at J, with 9 bases between the two ends. CDR3 nucleotide sequence: TGTGCCAGCAGGTGTGGTGTCTATGGCTACACCTTC. Residues: CASRCGVYGYTF.

This clonotype came up many times. The CDR3 here is CASSPGTAYNSPLHF. The DNA of the CDR3 is TGTGCCAGCAGTCCAGGGACGGCATATAATTCACCCCTCCACTTT. The chain couples TRBV27 to TRBJ1-6; possibly TRBD1 for D (5 bases). CDR1 is MNHEY and CDR2 is SMNVEV in the germline V gene (reference sequence). Trimming took off 5 bases at V and 4 bases at J, with 12 bases between the two ends. The CDR3 spans 15 residues.

This clonotype has ten or more counts. The chain employs TRBV7-9 and TRBJ2-3; tentative D call: TRBD2 (7 bases). The CDR3 length is 15 residues. V lost 3 bases and J lost 3, with 13 bases in between. Germline V CDR1 and CDR2: SEHNR, FQNEAQ (reference sequence). The CDR3 here is CASSFEGEGTDTQYF. CDR3 nucleotides: TGTGCCAGCAGCTTTGAGGGGGAGGGGACAGATACGCAGTATTTT.

The table lists this clonotype with a count of one. A read error may explain this, as a much larger clone is one base away. The rearrangement uses TRBV15 and TRBJ2-1; TRBD2 aligns across 10 bases. V gave up 8 bases and J gave up 7 bases; unmatched junction bases: 8. The CDR3 length is 14 residues. Germline V gives CDR1 LNHNV, CDR2 YYDKDF (reference sequence). This CDR3 reads CATGVGTSENEQFF. DNA of the CDR3: TGTGCCACCGGCGTTGGGACTAGCGAGAATGAGCAGTTCTTC.

This clonotype has ten or more counts. This chain joins TRBV5-1 and TRBJ1-4, with D unclear. This CDR3 spans 11 amino acids. V was trimmed by 7 bases and J by 5 bases, leaving 6 bases between them. Germline V gives CDR1 SGHRS, CDR2 YFSETQ. This CDR3 is CASRSNEKLFF. CDR3 coding DNA: TGCGCCAGCCGCTCCAATGAAAAACTGTTTTTT.

The J gene is TRBJ2-7, the V gene TRBV7-9, with 8 nucleotides matching TRBD2. This CDR3 spans 16 amino acids. V trimming: 5 bases; J trimming: 2 bases; junction bases outside the gene matches: 11. CDR1 is SEHNR, CDR2 FQNEAQ, per germline (reference sequence). DNA for the CDR3: TGTGCCAGCAGCGCCTCCAGACTAGCGAGTCCCTACGAGCAGTACTTC. Translated: CASSASRLASPYEQYF. The full variable domain, completed using reference TRBV7-9 and TRBJ2-7, is DTGVSQNPRHKITKRGQNVTFRCDPISEHNRLYWYRQTLGQGPEFLTYFQNEAQLEKSRLLSDRFSAERPKGSFSTLEIQRTEQGDSAMYLCASSASRLASPYEQYFGPGTRLTVT.

This clonotype has a count of ten or more. The chain couples TRBV29-1 to TRBJ2-7; 11 bases are shared with TRBD2. J gave up 2 bases and V 2 bases, and 8 bases lay outside the gene matches. The CDR3 spans 16 residues. From germline, CDR1 is SQVTM and CDR2 ANQGSEA. The CDR3 here is CSVELPGTSGPYEQYF. The CDR3 DNA reads TGCAGCGTTGAACTCCCAGGGACTAGCGGACCCTACGAGCAGTACTTC.

This sequence joins TRBV3-1 and TRBJ1-1; D perhaps matches TRBD1 (5 bases). Germline V gives CDR1 LGHDT, CDR2 YNNKEL (reference sequence). This CDR3 region has 15 residues. V shed 0 bases and J shed 10 bases, with 18 bases lying between them. The CDR3 sequence: CASSQDGAETPGAFF. The CDR3 nucleotides read TGTGCCAGCAGCCAAGATGGGGCGGAGACCCCAGGAGCTTTCTTT.

The chain carries TRBV19 and TRBJ2-7; 8 bases are a match to TRBD1. V was clipped by 6 bases and J by 4 bases; unmatched bases: 8. The CDR3 covers 14 residues. Germline V lookup: CDR1 LNHDA, CDR2 SQIVND (reference sequence). Written as DNA, the CDR3 is TGTGCCAGTAGCAGTGGACAGGGTGGATACGAGCAGTACTTC. Its translation is CASSSGQGGYEQYF.

Many counts were recorded for this clonotype. This chain joins TRBV6-1 and TRBJ2-1; D remains ambiguous. The CDR3 runs 15 residues. CDR1 and CDR2 (germline): MNHNS, SASEGT. Trimming removed 6 bases at V and 1 base at J, with 13 bases between. CDR3 sequence reads: CASRPLELSYNEQFF. The CDR3 DNA sequence: TGTGCCAGCAGGCCCCTGGAACTATCCTACAATGAGCAGTTCTTC.

The sample holds many counts of this clonotype. J is TRBJ2-3 and V is TRBV12-3 or TRBV12-4, with no clear D. This CDR3 is built from 13 residues. The germline V and J ends were trimmed by 0 bases and 2 bases, with 3 bases remaining between them. Here the CDR3 DNA reads TGTGCCAGCAGTTTAGCGTCCACAGATACGCAGTATTTT. Encoded protein: CASSLASTDTQYF.

This clonotype showed up many times. The V gene is TRBV10-1, the J gene TRBJ2-5; TRBD2 might be the D (6 bases). V gave up 3 bases and J gave up 4 bases, with 18 bases separating them. This CDR3 spans 16 amino acids. Germline assignment: CDR1 WNHNN and CDR2 SYGVQD (reference sequence). DNA of the CDR3: TGCGCCAGCAGTGAAGCACCGGGAGAAGAGGGAGAGACCCAGTACTTC. It is translated as CASSEAPGEEGETQYF.

This clonotype was detected many times. V is TRBV20-1 and J is TRBJ2-7, with 7 bases fitting TRBD2. The CDR3 has 14 amino acids. J was trimmed by 2 bases and V by 4 bases; bases with no gene match: 8. Germline CDR1 is DFQATT and CDR2 is SNEGSKA (reference sequence). The CDR3 spells CSAIQTSKTYEQYF. As DNA, the CDR3 is TGCAGTGCTATCCAGACTAGCAAGACCTACGAGCAGTACTTC.

This clonotype was detected ten times or more. The V gene is TRBV6-5, the J gene TRBJ1-3; TRBD1 matches at 7 bases. V gave up 7 bases and J gave up 0 bases; unmatched junction bases: 6. The CDR3 consists of 15 residues. Germline loops: CDR1 MNHEY, CDR2 SVGAGI. The DNA for the CDR3 is TGTGCCAGCACGGATGGACAGGTCTCTGGAAACACCATATATTTT. Translated: CASTDGQVSGNTIYF.

This clonotype was observed a few times. V usage is TRBV2 and J usage is TRBJ2-1; a weak D match, TRBD1 (5 bases). Trimming cost V 4 bases and J 7 bases, with 14 bases left between them. Per germline, CDR1 SNHLY and CDR2 FYNNEI. The CDR3 loop spans 14 amino acids. CDR3 loop: CASSVRAAGNEQFF. Here the CDR3 DNA reads TGTGCCAGCAGTGTCAGGGCCGCAGGGAATGAGCAGTTCTTC. The whole variable domain, remainder taken from reference TRBV2 and TRBJ2-1, is EPEVTQTPSHQVTQMGQEVILRCVPISNHLYFYWYRQILGQKVEFLVSFYNNEISEKSEIFDDQFSVERPDGSNFTLKIRSTKLEDSAMYFCASSVRAAGNEQFFGPGTRLTVL.

As concerns this clonotype: One base away lies a much larger clone, so this may be a sequencing read error. The CDR3 sequence is CASIPGHQETQYF. CDR3 DNA sequence: TGTGCCAGCATCCCCGGCCACCAAGAGACCCAGTACTTC. The chain uses TRBV27 and TRBJ2-5; no firm D call. Germline CDR1 MNHEY, CDR2 SMNVEV (reference sequence). The CDR3 totals 13 residues. Trimming removed 7 bases at V and 0 bases at J, with 9 bases between.

Ten or more counts support this clonotype. V and J are TRBV5-6 and TRBJ2-3, with 10 bases aligning to TRBD2. Trimming removed 1 base from V and 2 bases from J; junction bases left unmatched: 4. The CDR3 has 16 amino acids. Germline loops: CDR1 SGHDT, CDR2 YYEEEE. CDR3 in DNA: TGTGCCAGCAGCTTGCCTACTAGCGGGGTCACAGATACGCAGTATTTT. Residues: CASSLPTSGVTDTQYF.

The sample holds a few counts of this clonotype. A much bigger clone sits one base away, suggesting this may be a read error. The V gene is TRBV30, the J gene TRBJ1-4; D is perhaps TRBD1 (5 bases). Germline lookup yields CDR1 GTSNPN and CDR2 SVGIG (reference sequence). The CDR3 covers 15 residues. The CDR3 here is CAWSVGAVTNVKLFF. The CDR3 nucleotides read TGTGCCTGGAGTGTCGGGGCGGTAACTAATGTAAAACTGTTTTTT.

This clonotype was seen repeatedly, ten times or more. The rearrangement uses TRBV28 and TRBJ1-5; D is perhaps TRBD1 (5 bases). V lost 3 bases, J lost 2 bases, and 23 bases lay in between. Germline V lookup: CDR1 MDHEN, CDR2 SYDVKM. The CDR3 covers 19 residues. The CDR3 nucleotides read TGTGCCAGCAGTTTCTTTTACGACAGCCTCCGAGGGGGCAATCAGCCCCAGCATTTT. This codes for CASSFFYDSLRGGNQPQHF.